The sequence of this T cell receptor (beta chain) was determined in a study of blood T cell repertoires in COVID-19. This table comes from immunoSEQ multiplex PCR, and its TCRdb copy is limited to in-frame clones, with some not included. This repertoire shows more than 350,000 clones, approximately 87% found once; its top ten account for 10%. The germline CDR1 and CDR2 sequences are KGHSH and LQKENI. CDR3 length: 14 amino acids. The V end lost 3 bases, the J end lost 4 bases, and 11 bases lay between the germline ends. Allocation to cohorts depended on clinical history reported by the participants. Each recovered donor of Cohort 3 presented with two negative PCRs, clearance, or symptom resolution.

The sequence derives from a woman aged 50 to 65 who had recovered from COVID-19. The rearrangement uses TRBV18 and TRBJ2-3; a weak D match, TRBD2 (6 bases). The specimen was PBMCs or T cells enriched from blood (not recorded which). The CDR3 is CASSPAGGADTQYF. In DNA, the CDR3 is TGTGCCAGCTCACCTGCCGGAGGGGCAGATACGCAGTATTTT.